This T cell receptor beta chain appears in the sequencing data of a study of glioma-infiltrating T cells. Germline V gene data show CDR1 as DFQATT and CDR2 as SNEGSKA (reference sequence). This CDR3 is 13 amino acids long. The ends were cut back, 4 bases at V and 4 bases at J, with 13 bases in the middle. Overall study results and limits: Very few CDR3 sequences were shared between tissue and blood. Gliomas, especially low-grade, showed above-expected tissue-blood divergence; non-neoplastic patients showed below.

Using RNA template, CDR3s of TCR alpha and beta were amplified with iRepertoire arm-PCR. One-step reverse transcription and amplification started from about 100-400 ng of tissue mRNA or PBMC total RNA. TCRdb analysed the multiplex PCR reads with MiXCR anew, one entry per CDR3 protein. The sample yields under 200,000 distinct CDR3 sequences, more than 30% seen once. This clonotype occurred many times. Its antigen is undetermined. The origin of this receptor is a human donor with low-grade glioma or glioblastoma, undergoing nonglioma brain surgery, or in good health (not recorded which). The chain joins TRBV20-1 to TRBJ2-5, with D possibly TRBD2 on 6 matching bases. The sequenced material came from glioma tissue, nonneoplastic brain tissue, or PBMCs (not recorded which). The CDR3 loop is CSAKEGGRETQYF. The CDR3 DNA is TGCAGTGCTAAGGAGGGCGGTAGAGAGACCCAGTACTTC.